The following is a TCR beta chain sequence with its context. Antigen: not known. The data were obtained in a study of cytotoxic CD8 clonotypes in ibrutinib-treated CLL. Study summary: Recorded responses included approximately 25 partial and 2 complete; following median about 70 months, approximately 14 stayed remitted and about twelve progressed. Study outcomes and limitations: At ibrutinib response, clonality increased, and at progression it declined back toward baseline. The study found public clonotypes uncommon, contracting or stable on treatment.

Deep sequencing aimed at 1 in 200,000 to 1 in 1 million T cells' resolution. Repertoires were generated with immunoSEQ multiplex PCR, while TCRdb's copy carries only in-frame clones and drops some. The sample records around 140,000 clones, approximately 75% being singletons. The source of this sequence is a human donor with chronic lymphocytic leukemia. This specimen was PBMCs, taken after 12 months of ibrutinib treatment.

CDR3: CASSLGARTGDYEQYF. The CDR3 coding sequence is TGTGCCAGCAGCTTGGGGGCCCGGACAGGAGACTACGAGCAGTACTTC. The chain employs TRBV5-4 and TRBJ2-7, with TRBD1 identical over 7 bases. Per the germline V gene, CDR1 is SGHNT and CDR2 is YYREEE (reference sequence). After removal of 0 bases from V and 3 bases from J, the junction contained 9 bases not matched to a gene. The length of the CDR3 is 16 residues.